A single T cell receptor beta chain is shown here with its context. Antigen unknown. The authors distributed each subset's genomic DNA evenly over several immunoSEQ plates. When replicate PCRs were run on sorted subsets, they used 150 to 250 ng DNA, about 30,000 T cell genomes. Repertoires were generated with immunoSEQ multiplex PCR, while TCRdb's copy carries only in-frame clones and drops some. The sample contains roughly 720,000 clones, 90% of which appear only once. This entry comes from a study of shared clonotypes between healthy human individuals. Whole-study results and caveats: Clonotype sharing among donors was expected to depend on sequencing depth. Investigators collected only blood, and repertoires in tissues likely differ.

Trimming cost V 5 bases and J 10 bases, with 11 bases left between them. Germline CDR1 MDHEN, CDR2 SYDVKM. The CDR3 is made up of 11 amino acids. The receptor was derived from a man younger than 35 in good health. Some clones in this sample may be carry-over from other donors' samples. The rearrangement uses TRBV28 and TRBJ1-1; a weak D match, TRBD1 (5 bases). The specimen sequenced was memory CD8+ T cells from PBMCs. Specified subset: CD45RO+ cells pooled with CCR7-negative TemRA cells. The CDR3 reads CASSAPRVAFF. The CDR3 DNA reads TGTGCCAGCAGTGCCCCCAGGGTAGCTTTCTTT.